A selection of T cell receptor beta chains follows, all from one sample in a study of blood T cell repertoires in COVID-19. Assay used: immunoSEQ multiplex PCR; TCRdb lists only in-frame clones, some missing. Here the sample spans around 200,000 clones, approximately 78% being singletons. Sequences were obtained from peripheral blood. These receptors were collected from a woman at least 80 years old with acute or convalescent COVID-19. CDR3s include the opening cysteine and the closing phenylalanine or tryptophan. Each record gives: CDR3 length, clone size, J gene, D gene, V gene, CDR3 protein, CDR3 DNA. A D gene is named only where the DNA matches it firmly. Clone size is given for some rows only: seen once, a few or many times, or a class if the clone is expanded.

CDR3 length: 15; clone size: few; J gene: TRBJ1-3; D gene: TRBD1; V gene: TRBV2; CDR3 protein: CASSTDRGRGNTIYF; CDR3 DNA: TGTGCCAGCAGTACCGACAGGGGGCGTGGAAACACCATATATTTT
CDR3 length: 14; clone size: .; J gene: TRBJ2-1; D gene: TRBD2; V gene: TRBV29-1; CDR3 protein: CSVATSGIIGEQFF; CDR3 DNA: TGCAGCGTTGCGACTAGCGGGATTATTGGTGAGCAGTTCTTC
CDR3 length: 16; clone size: .; J gene: TRBJ2-3; D gene: TRBD2; V gene: TRBV5-4; CDR3 protein: CASDLLSGGVHGTQYF; CDR3 DNA: TGTGCCAGCGACCTCCTGAGCGGGGGGGTGCACGGTACGCAGTATTTT
CDR3 length: 14; clone size: .; J gene: TRBJ1-1; D gene: .; V gene: TRBV5-1; CDR3 protein: CASSLDWGGTEAFF; CDR3 DNA: TGCGCCAGCAGCTTGGATTGGGGGGGCACTGAAGCTTTCTTT
CDR3 length: 16; clone size: .; J gene: TRBJ2-1; D gene: TRBD2; V gene: TRBV10-2; CDR3 protein: CASSPNLAGGTNEQFF; CDR3 DNA: TGCGCCAGCAGTCCGAATCTAGCGGGAGGAACCAATGAGCAGTTCTTC
CDR3 length: 14; clone size: .; J gene: TRBJ2-1; D gene: TRBD1; V gene: TRBV4-2; CDR3 protein: CASSQGARGPEQFF; CDR3 DNA: TGTGCCAGCAGCCAAGGGGCCAGGGGGCCTGAGCAGTTCTTC
CDR3 length: 15; clone size: .; J gene: TRBJ1-1; D gene: .; V gene: TRBV27; CDR3 protein: CASSLSSRGLTEAFF; CDR3 DNA: TGTGCCAGCAGTTTATCATCGCGGGGTTTAACTGAAGCTTTCTTT
CDR3 length: 14; clone size: .; J gene: TRBJ1-5; D gene: TRBD1; V gene: TRBV19; CDR3 protein: CASSLRQGDQPQHF; CDR3 DNA: TGTGCCAGTAGTCTCCGACAGGGTGATCAGCCCCAGCATTTT
CDR3 length: 15; clone size: .; J gene: TRBJ2-3; D gene: TRBD2; V gene: TRBV6-2/TRBV6-3; CDR3 protein: CASSYVTSGADTQYF; CDR3 DNA: TGTGCCAGCAGTTATGTAACTAGCGGGGCGGATACGCAGTATTTT
CDR3 length: 15; clone size: .; J gene: TRBJ1-1; D gene: .; V gene: TRBV25-1; CDR3 protein: CASSERYQGGTEAFF; CDR3 DNA: TGTGCCAGCAGTGAGCGGTATCAGGGAGGCACTGAAGCTTTCTTT
CDR3 length: 15; clone size: .; J gene: TRBJ1-5; D gene: TRBD1; V gene: TRBV5-4; CDR3 protein: CASSLGTGENQPQHF; CDR3 DNA: TGTGCCAGCAGCCTAGGGACAGGGGAGAATCAGCCCCAGCATTTT
CDR3 length: 15; clone size: .; J gene: TRBJ1-1; D gene: .; V gene: TRBV4-3; CDR3 protein: CASSQELREGTEAFF; CDR3 DNA: TGCGCCAGCAGCCAAGAGTTGAGGGAAGGCACTGAAGCTTTCTTT
CDR3 length: 15; clone size: .; J gene: TRBJ2-1; D gene: TRBD1; V gene: TRBV5-4; CDR3 protein: CASSLKVGQAAEQFF; CDR3 DNA: TGTGCCAGCAGCCTTAAGGTCGGACAGGCGGCTGAGCAGTTCTTC
CDR3 length: 12; clone size: .; J gene: TRBJ2-4; D gene: .; V gene: TRBV5-1; CDR3 protein: CASSLAGDIQYF; CDR3 DNA: TGCGCCAGCAGCTTGGCGGGGGACATTCAGTACTTC
CDR3 length: 17; clone size: .; J gene: TRBJ1-2; D gene: .; V gene: TRBV6-1; CDR3 protein: CASSEAVGYWGNPGYTF; CDR3 DNA: TGTGCCAGCAGTGAAGCTGTTGGGTACTGGGGCAACCCTGGCTACACCTTC
CDR3 length: 13; clone size: .; J gene: TRBJ2-3; D gene: .; V gene: TRBV28; CDR3 protein: CASSKESTDTQYF; CDR3 DNA: TGTGCCAGCAGCAAGGAGAGCACAGATACGCAGTATTTT
CDR3 length: 15; clone size: .; J gene: TRBJ2-2; D gene: .; V gene: TRBV18; CDR3 protein: CASSPPNRATGELFF; CDR3 DNA: TGTGCCAGCTCACCACCGAACAGGGCCACCGGGGAGCTGTTTTTT
CDR3 length: 17; clone size: .; J gene: TRBJ2-1; D gene: TRBD2; V gene: TRBV18; CDR3 protein: CASSTNLKSGRAHEQFF; CDR3 DNA: TGTGCCAGCTCAACCAACTTGAAGAGCGGGAGGGCGCATGAGCAGTTCTTC
CDR3 length: 14; clone size: .; J gene: TRBJ1-4; D gene: .; V gene: TRBV6-2/TRBV6-3; CDR3 protein: CASSDGGSNEKLFF; CDR3 DNA: TGTGCCAGCAGCGACGGGGGGAGTAATGAAAAACTGTTTTTT
CDR3 length: 14; clone size: .; J gene: TRBJ1-5; D gene: .; V gene: TRBV4-1; CDR3 protein: CASSQDVGNQPQHF; CDR3 DNA: TGCGCCAGCAGCCAAGATGTCGGGAATCAGCCCCAGCATTTT
CDR3 length: 14; clone size: .; J gene: TRBJ1-1; D gene: .; V gene: TRBV10-3; CDR3 protein: CATHDREGNTEAFF; CDR3 DNA: TGTGCCACGCACGACCGAGAGGGGAACACTGAAGCTTTCTTT
CDR3 length: 14; clone size: .; J gene: TRBJ1-6; D gene: TRBD1; V gene: TRBV2; CDR3 protein: CASSLGTGNPTLHF; CDR3 DNA: TGTGCCAGCAGCCTTGGGACAGGGAACCCCACCCTCCACTTT
CDR3 length: 15; clone size: few; J gene: TRBJ2-1; D gene: .; V gene: TRBV18; CDR3 protein: CASSPPWGGAVEQFF; CDR3 DNA: TGTGCCAGCTCACCACCCTGGGGGGGGGCGGTTGAGCAGTTCTTC
CDR3 length: 14; clone size: .; J gene: TRBJ1-2; D gene: TRBD1; V gene: TRBV10-3; CDR3 protein: CAISRQGDNYGYTF; CDR3 DNA: TGTGCCATCAGCAGACAGGGGGATAACTATGGCTACACCTTC
CDR3 length: 16; clone size: .; J gene: TRBJ2-1; D gene: .; V gene: TRBV30; CDR3 protein: CAWNKRRVGSYNEQFF; CDR3 DNA: TGTGCCTGGAACAAGAGGCGGGTGGGGTCCTACAATGAGCAGTTCTTC
CDR3 length: 14; clone size: .; J gene: TRBJ1-2; D gene: .; V gene: TRBV6-5; CDR3 protein: CASTRGLGEDGYTF; CDR3 DNA: TGTGCCAGCACCCGGGGTTTAGGAGAGGATGGCTACACCTTC